Presented here are 22 T cell receptor beta chains from one specimen sequenced in a study of cytomegalovirus exposure and HLA in healthy donors. The table came from immunoSEQ multiplex PCR; TCRdb's copy has only in-frame clones and leaves some out. The sample has tens of thousands of clones; about 96% are singletons. The specimen sequenced was PBMCs. The receptors come from a young woman in good health and CMV-seronegative.

The V gene is TRBV7-9, the J gene TRBJ2-5; the match to TRBD1 covers 7 bases. The CDR3 spans 12 residues. Trimming took 4 bases from V and 13 from J; bases not matched to a gene: 9. Per the germline V gene, CDR1 is SEHNR and CDR2 is FQNEAQ (reference sequence). The CDR3 DNA sequence: TGTGCCAGCAGCTCGGGACAGCCCCTCGCGTACTTC. The encoded protein is CASSSGQPLAYF.

V usage is TRBV18 and J usage is TRBJ2-7; 10 nucleotides align to TRBD1. The germline V gene has CDR1 KGHSH and CDR2 LQKENI. This CDR3 region has 15 residues. V dropped 6 bases and J dropped 0; count of bases not matched to a gene: 5. The CDR3 nucleotides read TGTGCCAGCTCTCTAAGGGACAGGGGCTCCTACGAGCAGTACTTC. Its protein is CASSLRDRGSYEQYF.

The chain is built from TRBV19 and TRBJ1-1, with TRBD1 identical over 7 bases. The CDR3 consists of 14 residues. Germline-derived CDR1 and CDR2 are LNHDA and SQIVND (reference sequence). The V and J ends lost 2 bases and 10 bases, in that order; junction bases with no gene match: 10. The CDR3 DNA reads TGTGCCAGTAGTATAACGGGACAGAGGAATAGAGCTTTCTTT. Translation gives CASSITGQRNRAFF. The variable domain in full, with the rest retrieved from reference TRBV19 and TRBJ1-1, is DGGITQSPKYLFRKEGQNVTLSCEQNLNHDAMYWYRQDPGQGLRLIYYSQIVNDFQKGDIAEGYSVSREKKESFPLTVTSAQKNPTAFYLCASSITGQRNRAFFGQGTRLTVV.

The chain employs TRBV19 and TRBJ1-5, with TRBD1 matching 7 bases. Looked up from germline, CDR1 is LNHDA and CDR2 is SQIVND (reference sequence). J lost 5 bases, V lost 9 bases, and 19 bases had no gene match. This CDR3 has 17 amino acids. The CDR3: CASRLRDRALKDQPQHF. DNA of the CDR3: TGTGCCAGCCGACTGCGAGACAGGGCTCTAAAGGATCAGCCCCAGCATTTT.

V gene TRBV6-1 combines with J gene TRBJ2-7; 11 bases align to TRBD2. Germline V gene sequence: CDR1 MNHNS, CDR2 SASEGT. This CDR3 contains 15 residues. Germline trimming cut 8 bases from V and 2 bases from J; bases unmatched to any gene: 8. The CDR3 is CASGPRLAGTYEQYF. The CDR3 DNA is TGTGCCAGCGGACCACGACTAGCGGGGACCTACGAGCAGTACTTC.

The chain carries TRBV29-1 and TRBJ1-1, with 7 bases aligning to TRBD1. Germline CDR1 is SQVTM and CDR2 is ANQGSEA. The CDR3 consists of 17 residues. V shed 1 base, J shed 5 bases, and the junction held 16 bases outside the gene matches. CDR3 amino acids: CSVEGGTGTVRLTEAFF. The CDR3, as DNA: TGCAGCGTTGAAGGGGGGACCGGGACAGTGAGGCTAACTGAAGCTTTCTTT.

V usage is TRBV28 and J usage is TRBJ1-2; the match to TRBD1 covers 8 bases. V lost 4 bases and J lost 4; bases outside the gene matches: 8. CDR3 length: 15 amino acids. CDR1 is MDHEN and CDR2 is SYDVKM in the germline V gene. The CDR3 loop reads CASSSRGRVLYGYTF. The DNA of the CDR3 is TGTGCCAGCAGTTCCAGGGGGCGGGTGCTCTATGGCTACACCTTC.

The chain is built from TRBV18 and TRBJ2-7; D perhaps matches TRBD2 (6 bases). Trimming cost V 2 bases and J 2 bases, with 16 bases left between them. The V gene's germline CDR1 is KGHSH and CDR2 LQKENI. The CDR3 sequence is 16 residues long. The CDR3 sequence is CASSPLTRANTYEQYF. The CDR3, as DNA: TGTGCCAGCTCACCATTGACTAGGGCCAATACCTACGAGCAGTACTTC. Using reference TRBV18 and TRBJ2-7 for the parts outside the CDR3, the full variable domain is NAGVMQNPRHLVRRRGQEARLRCSPMKGHSHVYWYRQLPEEGLKFMVYLQKENIIDESGMPKERFSAEFPKEGPSILRIQQVVRGDSAAYFCASSPLTRANTYEQYFGPGTRLTVT.

The chain recombines TRBV10-1 with TRBJ2-7; TRBD2 might be the D (6 bases). The CDR3 length is 14 residues. Trimming took 4 bases from V and 6 from J, leaving 16 bases between them. Germline values: CDR1 WNHNN, CDR2 SYGVQD (reference sequence). This CDR3 reads CASSGQEGFGEQYF. Here the CDR3 DNA reads TGCGCCAGCAGTGGCCAGGAGGGTTTTGGCGAGCAGTACTTC.

V usage is TRBV5-1 and J usage is TRBJ2-5; TRBD2 agrees at 7 bases. CDR3 length: 15 residues. The ends lost 0 bases at V and 4 bases at J; junction bases unmatched: 6. Germline-derived CDR1 and CDR2 are SGHRS and YFSETQ. CDR3 nucleotides: TGCGCCAGCAGCTTGGGAGGACTAGTGGGAGAGACCCAGTACTTC. Protein: CASSLGGLVGETQYF.

V and J are TRBV19 and TRBJ2-7; 7 nucleotides line up with TRBD1. Germline V lookup: CDR1 LNHDA, CDR2 SQIVND (reference sequence). This CDR3 contains 15 residues. J lost 1 base, V lost 4 bases, and 7 bases had no gene match. DNA of the CDR3: TGTGCCAGTAGTACTACAGGGGACCCTTCCTACGAGCAGTACTTC. The encoded protein is CASSTTGDPSYEQYF.

The rearrangement uses TRBV7-8 and TRBJ2-1; the D gene is possibly TRBD2 (5 bases). The CDR3 is 16 residues long. The germline V gene has CDR1 SGHVS and CDR2 FQNEAQ. With 5 bases removed from V and 0 bases from J, the gap between germline ends came to 14 bases. As DNA, the CDR3 is TGTGCCAGCAGCACCTCGGGAACGACCTCCTACAATGAGCAGTTCTTC. It is translated as CASSTSGTTSYNEQFF. The complete variable domain, with remaining parts taken from reference TRBV7-8 and TRBJ2-1, reads GAGVSQSPRYKVAKRGQDVALRCDPISGHVSLFWYQQALGQGPEFLTYFQNEAQLDKSGLPSDRFFAERPEGSVSTLKIQRTQQEDSAVYLCASSTSGTTSYNEQFFGPGTRLTVL.

This sequence joins TRBV2 and TRBJ2-5; 8 bases are a match to TRBD1. Germline V gene data show CDR1 as SNHLY and CDR2 as FYNNEI. The ends lost 7 bases at V and 1 base at J; junction bases unmatched: 8. This CDR3 comprises 15 residues. The DNA for the CDR3 is TGTGCCAGCATCGAAACAGGGGGTGGCCAAGAGACCCAGTACTTC. Amino acid sequence: CASIETGGGQETQYF.

The chain is built from TRBV6-1 and TRBJ2-7, with TRBD1 matching over 9 bases. Germline CDR1 and CDR2: MNHNS and SASEGT. J was trimmed by 2 bases and V by 8 bases; bases with no gene match: 7. CDR3 length: 14 residues. CDR3 nucleotides: TGTGCCAGCCTACCGGGACAGGGTACCTACGAGCAGTACTTC. This sequence encodes CASLPGQGTYEQYF.

V and J are TRBV7-2 and TRBJ2-7; 10 nucleotides align to TRBD1. The CDR3 length is 13 residues. The J segment lost 7 bases and the V segment lost 5 bases, leaving 5 bases of the junction unmatched. Germline V gene sequence: CDR1 SGHTA, CDR2 FQGNSA. The CDR3 here is CASSGDRGREQYF. Written as DNA, the CDR3 is TGTGCCAGCAGCGGCGACAGGGGGCGAGAGCAGTACTTC.

The rearrangement uses TRBV9 and TRBJ1-1; D possibly corresponds to TRBD1 (5 bases). V was shortened by 0 bases and J by 2 bases, with 8 bases between the two germline ends. The germline V gene has CDR1 SGDLS and CDR2 YYNGEE. The CDR3 has 14 amino acids. CDR3: CASSVGQRNTEAFF. CDR3 bases: TGTGCCAGCAGCGTAGGACAGCGAAACACTGAAGCTTTCTTT.

The V and J genes are TRBV7-2 and TRBJ2-7; 14 positions agree with TRBD2. V trimming: 5 bases; J trimming: 6 bases; junction bases outside the gene matches: 3. CDR1 SGHTA and CDR2 FQGNSA come from the germline V gene. The CDR3 covers 14 residues. DNA for the CDR3: TGTGCCAGCAGCCAGACTAGCGGGAGGGCCGAGCAGTACTTC. Translation gives CASSQTSGRAEQYF. Full variable domain (outside the CDR3, taken from reference TRBV7-2 and TRBJ2-7): GAGVSQSPSNKVTEKGKDVELRCDPISGHTALYWYRQSLGQGLEFLIYFQGNSAPDKSGLPSDRFSAERTGGSVSTLTIQRTQQEDSAVYLCASSQTSGRAEQYFGPGTRLTVT.

J is TRBJ2-7 and V is TRBV7-9; D unresolved. The length of the CDR3 is 14 residues. CDR1 SEHNR and CDR2 FQNEAQ come from the germline V gene (reference sequence). The V and J ends lost 3 bases and 0 bases respectively, with 9 bases between them. In DNA, the CDR3 is TGTGCCAGCAGCTTCTCCGTAAACTCCTACGAGCAGTACTTC. This encodes CASSFSVNSYEQYF.

V and J are TRBV10-3 and TRBJ1-5, with TRBD1 matching 12 bases. The CDR3 covers 14 residues. Germline V gene data show CDR1 as ENHRY and CDR2 as SYGVKD. With 5 bases clipped from V and 8 bases from J, the junction kept 4 bases outside the gene matches. The CDR3 nucleotides read TGTGCCATCAGTACCGGGACAGGGGGCGAGCCCCAGCATTTT. Translated: CAISTGTGGEPQHF.

This chain uses TRBV5-1 with TRBJ2-1; D might be TRBD2 (6 bases). The ends were cut back, 0 bases at V and 1 base at J, with 11 bases in the middle. The CDR3 loop spans 16 amino acids. Germline assignment: CDR1 SGHRS and CDR2 YFSETQ. In DNA form, the CDR3 reads TGCGCCAGCAGCTTGGCCGCCAGCGGGTCCTACAATGAGCAGTTCTTC. This codes for CASSLAASGSYNEQFF.

This clone occurred once. This chain uses TRBV5-4 with TRBJ2-7; D gene uncertain. Between the trimmed V and J ends, which lost 0 bases and 5 bases, there was a span of 9 bases. Per germline, CDR1 SGHNT and CDR2 YYREEE (reference sequence). The CDR3 sequence is 13 residues long. DNA of the CDR3: TGTGCCAGCAGCTTGGTAGAGTTCCACGAGCAGTACTTC. Translation gives CASSLVEFHEQYF.

The chain is built from TRBV5-8 and TRBJ2-7; no firm D call. The CDR3 loop spans 15 amino acids. The ends were cut back, 4 bases at V and 5 bases at J, with 19 bases in the middle. Germline assignment: CDR1 SGHTS and CDR2 YDEGEE. The CDR3 DNA is TGTGCCAGCAGCCCTAGTACCGGCTCTCTGGACGAGCAGTACTTC. Translated: CASSPSTGSLDEQYF.